The 6 T cell receptor beta chains given below trace back to one sample, sequenced in a study of T cell responses to AZD1222 COVID-19 vaccine. TCRdb's copy holds only in-frame clones and misses some; the assay was immunoSEQ multiplex PCR. The sample holds 75,000 to 95,000 clones; roughly 90% are singletons and the top ten take 3.5% to 5%. This specimen consisted of peripheral blood, obtained on day 0 of AZD1222 vaccination. The receptors here all came from an adult in good health.

The sample holds a few counts of this clone. This chain joins TRBV7-3 and TRBJ1-1; D unclear. This CDR3 region has 13 residues. V lost 4 bases, J lost 1 base, and 7 bases lay in between. CDR1 is SGHTA, CDR2 FQGTGA, per germline. CDR3 bases: TGTGCCAGCAGCTCGTCAGCGAACACTGAAGCTTTCTTT. Translation gives CASSSSANTEAFF.

This clone has only a few counts. The genes are TRBV4-2 and TRBJ2-5; perhaps TRBD1 as D (6 bases). The CDR3 is made up of 15 amino acids. Trimming left V 1 base short and J 5 bases short, with 14 bases between. Looked up from germline, CDR1 is LGHNA and CDR2 is YNFKEQ. The CDR3 DNA reads as TGTGCCAGCAGCCAAGTTTACCAGGGGCACGAGACCCAGTACTTC. Encoded protein: CASSQVYQGHETQYF.

This rearrangement joins TRBV19 to TRBJ1-1; D perhaps matches TRBD1 (5 bases). The CDR3 contains 11 residues. Germline V gene data show CDR1 as LNHDA and CDR2 as SQIVND (reference sequence). Trimming cost V 9 bases and J 4 bases, with 9 bases left between them. CDR3 amino acids: CASRGVTEAFF. For the CDR3, the DNA is TGTGCCAGCCGAGGGGTCACTGAAGCTTTCTTT.

This chain connects TRBV5-5 to TRBJ2-5; a possible D gene is TRBD2 (5 bases). Germline V CDR1 and CDR2: SGHKS, YYEKEE (reference sequence). The length of the CDR3 is 13 residues. V was cut by 1 base and J by 5 bases, with 9 bases left in between. As DNA, the CDR3 is TGTGCCAGCAGCTTGAGGCCGGGGGAGACCCAGTACTTC. It yields the protein CASSLRPGETQYF.

The rearrangement uses TRBV12-3 or TRBV12-4 and TRBJ2-7; D remains ambiguous. The V end lost 4 bases, the J end lost 7 bases, and 8 bases lay between the germline ends. The CDR3 totals 11 residues. CDR3: CASSSFGEQYF. The CDR3 DNA follows: TGTGCCAGCAGTTCATTCGGGGAGCAGTACTTC.

The rearrangement uses TRBV9 and TRBJ1-2, with D possibly matching TRBD1 (5 bases). V lost 1 base and J lost 2, with 12 bases in between. The CDR3 sequence is 15 residues long. Germline CDR1 and CDR2: SGDLS and YYNGEE. CDR3 protein: CASSVNPDINYGYTF. CDR3 coding DNA: TGTGCCAGCAGCGTAAATCCGGACATAAACTATGGCTACACCTTC.